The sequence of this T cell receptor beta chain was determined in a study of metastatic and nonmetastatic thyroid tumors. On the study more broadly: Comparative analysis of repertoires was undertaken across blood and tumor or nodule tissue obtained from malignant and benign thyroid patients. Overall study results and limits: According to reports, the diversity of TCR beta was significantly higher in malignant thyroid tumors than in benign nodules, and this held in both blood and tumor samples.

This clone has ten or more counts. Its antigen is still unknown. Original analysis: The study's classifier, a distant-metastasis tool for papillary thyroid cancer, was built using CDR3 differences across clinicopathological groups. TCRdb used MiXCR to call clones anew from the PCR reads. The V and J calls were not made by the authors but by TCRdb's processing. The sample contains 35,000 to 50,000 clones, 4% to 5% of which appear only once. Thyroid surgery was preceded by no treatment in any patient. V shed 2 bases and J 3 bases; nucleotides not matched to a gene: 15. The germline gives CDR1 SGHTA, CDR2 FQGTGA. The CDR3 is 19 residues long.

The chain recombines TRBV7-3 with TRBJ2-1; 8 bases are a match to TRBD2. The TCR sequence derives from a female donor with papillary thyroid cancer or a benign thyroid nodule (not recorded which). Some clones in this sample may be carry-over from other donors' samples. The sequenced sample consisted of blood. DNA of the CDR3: TGTGCCAGCAGCTTATGGGGCCCCGCAACTAGCGGACACTACAATGAGCAGTTCTTC. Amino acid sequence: CASSLWGPATSGHYNEQFF.